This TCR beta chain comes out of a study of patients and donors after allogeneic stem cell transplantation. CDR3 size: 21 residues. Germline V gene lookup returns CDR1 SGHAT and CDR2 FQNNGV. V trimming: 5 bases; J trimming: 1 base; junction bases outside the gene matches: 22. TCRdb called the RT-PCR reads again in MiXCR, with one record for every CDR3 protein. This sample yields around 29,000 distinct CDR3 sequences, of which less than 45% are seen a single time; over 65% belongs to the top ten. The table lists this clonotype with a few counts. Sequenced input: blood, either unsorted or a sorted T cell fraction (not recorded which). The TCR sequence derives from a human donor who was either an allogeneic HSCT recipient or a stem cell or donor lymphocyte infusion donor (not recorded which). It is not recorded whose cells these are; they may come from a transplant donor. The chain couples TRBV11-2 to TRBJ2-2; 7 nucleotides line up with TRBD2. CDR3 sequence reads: CASSPRPLAETPILNTGELFF. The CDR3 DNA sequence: TGTGCCAGCAGCCCCAGGCCCCTAGCGGAGACCCCGATACTGAACACCGGGGAGCTGTTTTTT.